This T cell receptor beta chain was captured by sequencing in a study of cytomegalovirus exposure and HLA in healthy donors. Germline V lookup: CDR1 SGHRS, CDR2 YFSETQ. The junction had 4 bases not matched to a gene; V was cut back by 0 bases and J by 5 bases. The CDR3 loop spans 14 amino acids. Study-wide findings and caveats: Most TCR sequences were rare, but some public TCRs occurred in many donors. Published work reported that the classifier diagnosed cytomegalovirus status with high specificity and sensitivity. Cytomegalovirus-associated TCR beta chains were listed, numbering some 180. According to a later analysis, TCR clusters from the first cohort tended to co-occur in the 100 to 150 validation repertoires.

Of note for this clone: Its antigen is undetermined.

Profiled with immunoSEQ multiplex PCR; TCRdb holds only in-frame clones, not every one. The sample has 120,000 or so clones; 88% are singletons. The TCR originated in a man younger than 30 in good health and CMV-seronegative. The specimen sequenced was PBMCs. This chain uses TRBV5-1 with TRBJ2-7; 8 bases are shared with TRBD2. The CDR3, as DNA: TGCGCCAGCAGCTTGGGTAGCGGGACCGACGAGCAGTACTTC. This translates into CASSLGSGTDEQYF.